This T cell receptor (beta chain) was sequenced during a study of T-cell memory formation after mild COVID-19. Study summary: TCR clusters were mostly donor specific.

Constant-segment primers and 5'RACE yielded cDNA libraries for TCR alpha and TCR beta, each carrying sample barcodes and UMIs. TCRdb processed the 5' RACE reads anew with MiXCR; each CDR3 protein has one entry. The data contain tens of thousands of distinct CDR3 sequences, about an eighth of them singletons. Trimming took off 5 bases at V and 2 bases at J, with 13 bases between the two ends. This CDR3 spans 14 amino acids. For this clonotype: Its matching antigen is unknown.

Study observations and caveats: A second wave expanding day 15 to 37 was CD4+-biased; contracting clones were balanced. Contracting CD4+ clones were located mainly in CM and EM, and CD8+ clones in EMRA.

V is TRBV12-3 or TRBV12-4 and J is TRBJ2-7; D perhaps matches TRBD1 (5 bases). Source material: PBMCs or a T cell subset sorted from them (not recorded which). This TCR came from an adult woman who had mild COVID-19 (a few samples of this study predate the infection). Cell type and time point are not known. This CDR3 reads CASSLPTDPYEQYF. The CDR3, as DNA: TGTGCCAGCAGTCTACCGACAGACCCCTACGAGCAGTACTTC.